This TCR beta chain appears in the sequencing data of a study of shared clonotypes between healthy human individuals. Study-wide points: Sequencing of the sorted subsets was shown by rarefaction to be incomplete despite large depth. Larger estimated richness was generally recorded for naive subsets relative to memory subsets. The sampled material consisted only of blood, and tissue repertoires are likely to differ.

In regard to this clone: Its matching antigen is unknown. The sample contains more than one DNA sequence encoding this CDR3.

The assay was run at deep level. The repertoire was sequenced with immunoSEQ multiplex PCR; TCRdb's copy has only in-frame clones and lacks some. The sample lists approximately 2.4 million clones; about 94% were seen once. The CDR3 totals 16 residues. CDR1 is ENHRY and CDR2 is SYGVKD in the germline V gene. The ends were cut back, 4 bases at V and 1 base at J, with 16 bases in the middle. The V call is TRBV10-3, the J call TRBJ1-1, with a possible D match to TRBD1 (5 bases). Material for sequencing was naive CD4+ T cells sorted from blood. As to subset: CD45RA+ positively selected. The sequence was collected from a man aged 18 to 29 in good health. The DNA for the CDR3 is TGTGCCATCAGTGTGTTCGGCCAGGGTACGAACACTGAAGCTTTCTTT. This gives the protein CAISVFGQGTNTEAFF.